Below are 24 T cell receptor beta chains sequenced from a single sample in a study of CD4 T cells in relation to SARS-CoV-2 and coronaviruses. No cognate antigen is known for these TCRs. TCRdb's table, derived via immunoSEQ multiplex PCR, lists solely in-frame clones and lacks some. The sample gives about 41,000 clones, 82% of which show up once; 3.5% to 5.5% is in the top ten. Sequenced: naive CD4+ T cells from PBMCs, cultured in vitro. This sample's subset: naive CD4+ T cells isolated by negative enrichment. The receptor source for this set is an adult with COVID-19.

The V call is TRBV11-2, the J call TRBJ2-1, with D possibly TRBD2 on 5 matching bases. V was clipped by 1 base and J by 4 bases, with 17 bases between them. Per the germline V gene, CDR1 is SGHAT and CDR2 is FQNNGV. CDR3 length equals 17 residues. The CDR3 is CASSLGDRTDIYNEQFF. In DNA, the CDR3 is TGTGCCAGCAGCTTAGGCGATCGGACTGATATTTACAATGAGCAGTTCTTC.

In this sample, this clone turned up a few times. V and J are TRBV13 and TRBJ2-2; TRBD1 agrees at 7 bases. The germline CDR1 and CDR2 sequences are PRHDT and FYEKMQ (reference sequence). This CDR3 has 16 residues. V gave up 5 bases and J gave up 5 bases; unmatched junction bases: 11. This chain's CDR3 is CASSTSRQGITGELFF. In DNA form, the CDR3 reads TGTGCCAGCAGCACCTCTCGACAGGGAATAACCGGGGAGCTGTTTTTT.

The gene calls are TRBV5-5 and TRBJ2-6; D is ambiguous. Germline V gene lookup returns CDR1 SGHKS and CDR2 YYEKEE (reference sequence). The CDR3 is 15 amino acids. Trimming shortened V by 1 base and J by 1 base, and 6 bases separated the two germline ends. As DNA, the CDR3 is TGTGCCAGCAGCTTGCTTCGATCTGGGGCCAACGTCCTGACTTTC. This translates into CASSLLRSGANVLTF.

This chain connects TRBV19 to TRBJ2-3; tentative D call: TRBD1 (6 bases). The V and J ends lost 6 bases and 2 bases respectively, with 30 bases between them. Per germline, CDR1 LNHDA and CDR2 SQIVND (reference sequence). This CDR3 region has 20 residues. The CDR3: CASSPPPLANRVKHTDTQYF. As DNA, the CDR3 is TGTGCCAGTAGCCCACCGCCTCTGGCCAACAGGGTTAAGCACACAGATACGCAGTATTTT.

A single count supports this clone. The V call is TRBV19, the J call TRBJ2-7; 13 bases map to TRBD2. The CDR3 consists of 13 residues. Per germline, CDR1 LNHDA and CDR2 SQIVND (reference sequence). The V segment lost 10 bases and the J segment 6 bases; nucleotides outside the gene matches: 6. This CDR3 reads CATRLAGGLEQYF. The CDR3 DNA follows: TGTGCCACGAGACTAGCGGGAGGTCTCGAGCAGTACTTC.

The chain is built from TRBV14 and TRBJ2-5; D gene unclear. The CDR3 runs 13 residues. Germline assignment: CDR1 SGHDN and CDR2 FVKESK. V dropped 4 bases and J dropped 1 base, with 7 bases sitting between them. CDR3 loop: CASSLRLQETQYF. The CDR3 DNA reads as TGTGCCAGCAGCCTACGCCTCCAAGAGACCCAGTACTTC.

The chain uses TRBV19 and TRBJ2-2; D gene unclear. This CDR3 comprises 14 residues. V was shortened by 0 bases and J by 5 bases, with 7 bases between the two germline ends. Germline V gene lookup returns CDR1 LNHDA and CDR2 SQIVND (reference sequence). CDR3 DNA sequence: TGTGCCAGTAGTATAGACAGAAGTACCGGGGAGCTGTTTTTT. Translated, it gives CASSIDRSTGELFF. The variable domain in full, completed from reference TRBV19 and TRBJ2-2, reads DGGITQSPKYLFRKEGQNVTLSCEQNLNHDAMYWYRQDPGQGLRLIYYSQIVNDFQKGDIAEGYSVSREKKESFPLTVTSAQKNPTAFYLCASSIDRSTGELFFGEGSRLTVL.

V usage is TRBV7-9 and J usage is TRBJ2-3; D unresolved. This CDR3 contains 12 residues. Germline CDR1 and CDR2: SEHNR and FQNEAQ (reference sequence). The ends were cut back, 4 bases at V and 2 bases at J, with 4 bases in the middle. The CDR3 DNA is TGTGCCAGCAGCTCTTTCACAGATACGCAGTATTTT. Amino acid sequence: CASSSFTDTQYF.

In its sample, this clone was seen once. The chain combines TRBV9 with TRBJ2-5; tentative D call: TRBD2 (6 bases). Per germline, CDR1 SGDLS and CDR2 YYNGEE. This CDR3 is 16 amino acids long. The germline V and J ends were trimmed by 4 bases and 5 bases, with 21 bases remaining between them. CDR3 sequence: CASSPGLGAGGETQYF. CDR3 sequence (DNA): TGTGCCAGCAGCCCCGGGCTAGGCGCAGGAGGGGAGACCCAGTACTTC. Looking up the rest from reference TRBV9 and TRBJ2-5 gives the full variable domain: DSGVTQTPKHLITATGQRVTLRCSPRSGDLSVYWYQQSLDQGLQFLIQYYNGEERAKGNILERFSAQQFPDLHSELNLSSLELGDSALYFCASSPGLGAGGETQYFGPGTRLLVL.

The V and J genes are TRBV4-3 and TRBJ2-1; no clear D gene. In germline, CDR1 is LGHNA, CDR2 YSLEER. This CDR3 is 15 amino acids long. V was clipped by 4 bases and J by 0 bases, with 10 bases between them. In nucleotides, the CDR3 is TGCGCCAGCAGCCTACGGACCTTCTCCTACAATGAGCAGTTCTTC. Its protein is CASSLRTFSYNEQFF.

The V and J genes are TRBV2 and TRBJ1-5, with D possibly TRBD1 on 6 matching bases. CDR3 length equals 18 residues. In germline, CDR1 is SNHLY, CDR2 FYNNEI. Trimming removed 7 bases at V and 1 base at J, with 23 bases between. Here the CDR3 reads CASNPGVGGARSNQPQHF. The CDR3 bases are TGTGCCAGCAACCCGGGGGTTGGGGGGGCGCGGAGCAATCAGCCCCAGCATTTT.

This chain links TRBV18 with TRBJ2-3, with a tentative D call TRBD1 (5 bases). V lost 3 bases to trimming and J lost 2 bases, with 12 bases between them. CDR1 is KGHSH and CDR2 is LQKENI in the germline V gene. The CDR3 covers 15 residues. The CDR3 bases are TGTGCCAGCTCACCTCTCCCGACAGACACAGATACGCAGTATTTT. The encoded protein is CASSPLPTDTDTQYF.

The V call is TRBV10-3, the J call TRBJ1-6; D unclear. The CDR3 is 12 amino acids. CDR1 is ENHRY, CDR2 SYGVKD, per germline. Trimming left V 0 bases short and J 7 bases short, with 1 base between. The CDR3 is CAISESNSPLHF. The CDR3 region has the DNA TGTGCCATCAGTGAGTCGAATTCACCCCTCCACTTT.

The sample holds a few counts of this clone. The V gene is TRBV25-1, the J gene TRBJ2-7; D call uncertain. CDR1 and CDR2 (germline): MGHDK, SYGVNS. The CDR3 has 12 residues. V gave up 5 bases and J gave up 6 bases, with 11 bases separating them. The CDR3 region has the DNA TGTGCCAGCAGTCAGTTTGGTTCCGAGCAGTACTTC. Encoded protein: CASSQFGSEQYF.

The chain employs TRBV7-8 and TRBJ1-1; TRBD1 is a possible D gene (6 bases). The germline CDR1 and CDR2 sequences are SGHVS and FQNEAQ. V was cut by 7 bases and J by 5 bases, with 17 bases left in between. The length of the CDR3 is 14 residues. CDR3 loop: CASIYFRGGTEAFF. CDR3 bases: TGTGCCAGCATCTATTTCAGGGGAGGGACTGAAGCTTTCTTT.

The chain recombines TRBV3-1 (or the pseudogene TRBV3-2) with TRBJ2-1; D is undetermined. Germline CDR1 reads LGHDT; CDR2 reads YNNKEL (reference sequence). The CDR3 is 14 residues long. The V and J ends lost 1 base and 4 bases respectively, with 8 bases between them. DNA of the CDR3: TGTGCCAGCAGCCAAGGGCACCAATACAATGAGCAGTTCTTC. This sequence encodes CASSQGHQYNEQFF.

V gene TRBV7-6 combines with J gene TRBJ1-1, with D possibly matching TRBD1 (5 bases). Germline V gives CDR1 SGHVS, CDR2 FNYEAQ. The CDR3 totals 17 residues. V lost 1 base and J lost 3, with 18 bases in between. CDR3 residues: CASSLGGRTTRDTEAFF. The DNA for the CDR3 is TGTGCCAGCAGCTTAGGAGGGCGAACAACCAGGGACACTGAAGCTTTCTTT.

The V and J genes are TRBV11-2 and TRBJ2-7, with 7 positions matching TRBD1. The V and J ends lost 1 base and 2 bases, in that order; junction bases with no gene match: 5. The CDR3 extends over 15 amino acids. Per the germline V gene, CDR1 is SGHAT and CDR2 is FQNNGV. The DNA for the CDR3 is TGTGCCAGCAGCTTAGGCCGGGACAGAACCTACGAGCAGTACTTC. It translates to CASSLGRDRTYEQYF.

The sample holds a few counts of this clone. The chain links TRBV5-1 to TRBJ2-2; 9 nucleotides agree with TRBD1. The CDR3 covers 16 residues. In germline, CDR1 is SGHRS, CDR2 YFSETQ. V shed 4 bases and J 0 bases; nucleotides not matched to a gene: 4. CDR3 in DNA: TGCGCCAGCAGCCCCCGGACAGGGGCGAACACCGGGGAGCTGTTTTTT. It translates to CASSPRTGANTGELFF.

The J gene is TRBJ2-1, the V gene TRBV9; 7 nucleotides align to TRBD2. The V gene end was trimmed by 4 bases and the J gene end by 7 bases; junction bases not matched to a gene: 8. CDR3 size: 14 residues. Per the germline V gene, CDR1 is SGDLS and CDR2 is YYNGEE. The CDR3 DNA reads TGTGCCAGCAGCTCAGGACTAGTTGAGAATGAGCAGTTCTTC. Translating it yields CASSSGLVENEQFF.

The chain uses TRBV6-4 and TRBJ2-7; 7 bases align to TRBD1. Unmatched junction bases numbered 10, after V lost 6 bases and J lost 2 bases. The CDR3 sequence is 15 residues long. Germline V gives CDR1 MRHNA, CDR2 SNTAGT. Written as DNA, the CDR3 is TGTGCCAGCAGCTTTCCCGGGACAGCAACCTACGAGCAGTACTTC. It translates to CASSFPGTATYEQYF.

The chain has TRBV6-5 and TRBJ2-3; 8 positions match TRBD2. J lost 3 bases, V lost 6 bases, and 8 bases had no gene match. The CDR3 length is 15 residues. Germline loops: CDR1 MNHEY, CDR2 SVGAGI. The CDR3: CASSRGGYSTDTQYF. DNA of the CDR3: TGTGCCAGCAGCCGGGGGGGGTATTCTACAGATACGCAGTATTTT.

This chain links TRBV15 with TRBJ2-3; 12 bases are shared with TRBD2. CDR3 length: 19 residues. V lost 4 bases to trimming and J lost 8 bases; unmatched junction nucleotides: 19. The germline CDR1 and CDR2 sequences are LNHNV and YYDKDF (reference sequence). The CDR3 region has the DNA TGTGCCACCAGCAATGGTCGAAGCGGACTAGCGGGGACTTTTGGTACGCAGTATTTT. Its translation: CATSNGRSGLAGTFGTQYF.

This clone is large in the sample. The J gene is TRBJ2-3, the V gene TRBV29-1; TRBD2 agrees at 11 bases. This CDR3 comprises 15 residues. Germline V gene data show CDR1 as SQVTM and CDR2 as ANQGSEA. Losses at the gene ends were 6 bases for V and 6 bases for J; bases not matched to a gene: 11. The CDR3: CSVPGLAEGVDTQYF. The CDR3 DNA follows: TGCAGCGTCCCGGGACTAGCGGAGGGAGTGGATACGCAGTATTTT.